These 2 T cell receptor beta chains originate from one sample sequenced in a study of shared clonotypes between healthy human individuals. Sequencing used immunoSEQ multiplex PCR; TCRdb keeps in-frame clones, though not all of them. The profile shows roughly 330,000 clones, around 67% of them singletons. Sequenced: memory CD4+ T cells sorted from blood. As to subset: CD45RA-negative fraction. The origin of the receptors is a man in his thirties or forties in good health.

This rearrangement joins TRBV5-5 to TRBJ2-7, with TRBD1 matching over 9 bases. CDR3 size: 14 residues. Per the germline V gene, CDR1 is SGHKS and CDR2 is YYEKEE (reference sequence). The V gene end was trimmed by 4 bases and the J gene end by 1 base; junction bases not matched to a gene: 3. The CDR3 loop reads CASSPTGGSYEQYF. The CDR3 DNA is TGTGCCAGCAGCCCGACAGGGGGTTCCTACGAGCAGTACTTC.

There are a few counts of this clone. The rearrangement joins TRBV27 to TRBJ2-1; TRBD2 might be the D (5 bases). CDR1 and CDR2 (germline): MNHEY, SMNVEV (reference sequence). The CDR3 has 18 amino acids. The ends were cut back, 6 bases at V and 7 bases at J, with 28 bases in the middle. CDR3 sequence: CASSPSRKGSPRGNEQFF. In nucleotides, the CDR3 is TGTGCCAGCAGCCCCTCCCGTAAAGGGTCTCCAAGAGGGAATGAGCAGTTCTTC.